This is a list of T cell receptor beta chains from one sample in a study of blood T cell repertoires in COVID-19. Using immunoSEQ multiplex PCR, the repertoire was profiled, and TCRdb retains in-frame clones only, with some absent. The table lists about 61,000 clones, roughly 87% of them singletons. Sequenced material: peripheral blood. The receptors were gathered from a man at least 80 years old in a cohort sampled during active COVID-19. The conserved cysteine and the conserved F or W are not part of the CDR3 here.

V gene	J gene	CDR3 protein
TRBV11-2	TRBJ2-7	ASSLSALAQAITYEQY
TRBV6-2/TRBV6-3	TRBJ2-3	ASSTRTSGRPDTQY
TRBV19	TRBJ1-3	ASRIWSEAGNTIY
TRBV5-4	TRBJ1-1	ASSTQNTEAF
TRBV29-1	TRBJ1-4	SVAGQGGEKLF
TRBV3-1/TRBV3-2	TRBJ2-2	ASSRGLLNTGELF
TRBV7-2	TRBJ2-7	ASSPDSGEQY
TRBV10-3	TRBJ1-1	AISGWWQGATEAF
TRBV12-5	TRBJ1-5	ASGLFGTGIRSNQPQH
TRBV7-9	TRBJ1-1	ASSLVLTEAF
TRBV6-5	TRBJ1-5	ASSYSITGNQPQH
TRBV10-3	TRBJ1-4	AIRRATNEKLF
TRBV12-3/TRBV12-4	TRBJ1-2	ASSLVGTGGYT
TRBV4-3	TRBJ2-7	ASSLDREGEQY
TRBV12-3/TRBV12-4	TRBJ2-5	ASGLLETQY
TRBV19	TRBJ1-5	ASSRQGMGNQPQH
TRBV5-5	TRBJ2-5	ASNRQGASSETQY
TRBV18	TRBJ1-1	ASSPGGTERMNTEAF
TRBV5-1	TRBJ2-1	ASSLMAGTRDNEQF
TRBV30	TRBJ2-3	AWSLGGAVLDTQY
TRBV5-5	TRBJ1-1	ASSLDRWNTEAF
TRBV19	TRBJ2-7	ASSTPRAGYYEQY
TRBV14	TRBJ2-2	ASSQRYTGELF
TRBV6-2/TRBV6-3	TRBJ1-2	ASSWDSNYGYT
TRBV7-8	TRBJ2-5	ASSKQPGTVTQETQY
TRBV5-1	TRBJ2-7	ASSPTGGPYEQY
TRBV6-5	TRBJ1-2	ASSYTTGVGYT
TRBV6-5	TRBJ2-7	ASSRGGGPSYEQY
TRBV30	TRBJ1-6	AWSVRGMNSPLH
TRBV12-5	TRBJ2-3	ASGPWVAGGPDTQY
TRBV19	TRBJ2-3	ASSPRRVAGGGDTQY